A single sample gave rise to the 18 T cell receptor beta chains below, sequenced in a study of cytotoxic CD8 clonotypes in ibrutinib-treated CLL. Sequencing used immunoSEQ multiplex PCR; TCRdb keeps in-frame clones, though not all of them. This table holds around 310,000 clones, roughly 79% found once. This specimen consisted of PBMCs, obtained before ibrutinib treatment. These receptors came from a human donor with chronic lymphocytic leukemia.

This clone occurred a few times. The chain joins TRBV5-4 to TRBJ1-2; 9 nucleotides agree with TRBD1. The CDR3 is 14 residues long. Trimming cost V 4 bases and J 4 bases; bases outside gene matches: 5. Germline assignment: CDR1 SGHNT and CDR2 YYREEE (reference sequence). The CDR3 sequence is CASSPLDRGYGYTF. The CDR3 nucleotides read TGTGCCAGCAGCCCCCTGGACAGGGGCTATGGCTACACCTTC.

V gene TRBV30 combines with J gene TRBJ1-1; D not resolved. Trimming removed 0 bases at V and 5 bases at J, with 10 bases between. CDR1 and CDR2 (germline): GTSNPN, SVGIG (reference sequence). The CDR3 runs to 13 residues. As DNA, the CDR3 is TGTGCCTGGAGTGTACAAAGGGAAACTGAAGCTTTCTTT. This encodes CAWSVQRETEAFF. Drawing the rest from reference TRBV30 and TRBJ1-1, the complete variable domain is SQTIHQWPATLVQPVGSPLSLECTVEGTSNPNLYWYRQAAGRGLQLLFYSVGIGQISSEVPQNLSASRPQDRQFILSSKKLLLSDSGFYLCAWSVQRETEAFFGQGTRLTVV.

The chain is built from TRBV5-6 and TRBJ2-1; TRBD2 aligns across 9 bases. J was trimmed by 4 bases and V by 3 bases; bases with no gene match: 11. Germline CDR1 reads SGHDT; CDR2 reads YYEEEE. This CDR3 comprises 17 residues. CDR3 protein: CASSWGPSGRLYNEQFF. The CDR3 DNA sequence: TGTGCCAGCAGCTGGGGCCCCAGCGGGAGGTTGTACAATGAGCAGTTCTTC.

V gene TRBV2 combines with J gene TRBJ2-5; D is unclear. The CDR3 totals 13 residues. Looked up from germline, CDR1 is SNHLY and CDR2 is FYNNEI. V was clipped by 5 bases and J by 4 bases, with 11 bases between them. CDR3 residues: CASSHEESETQYF. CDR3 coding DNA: TGTGCCAGCAGTCACGAAGAATCAGAGACCCAGTACTTC. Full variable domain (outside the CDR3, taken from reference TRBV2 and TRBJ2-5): EPEVTQTPSHQVTQMGQEVILRCVPISNHLYFYWYRQILGQKVEFLVSFYNNEISEKSEIFDDQFSVERPDGSNFTLKIRSTKLEDSAMYFCASSHEESETQYFGPGTRLLVL.

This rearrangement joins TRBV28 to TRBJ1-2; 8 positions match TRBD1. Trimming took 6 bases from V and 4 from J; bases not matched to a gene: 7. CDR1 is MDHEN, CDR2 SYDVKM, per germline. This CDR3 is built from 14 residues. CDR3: CASRTPGGGYGYTF. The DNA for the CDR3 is TGTGCCAGCAGGACCCCAGGGGGCGGCTATGGCTACACCTTC.

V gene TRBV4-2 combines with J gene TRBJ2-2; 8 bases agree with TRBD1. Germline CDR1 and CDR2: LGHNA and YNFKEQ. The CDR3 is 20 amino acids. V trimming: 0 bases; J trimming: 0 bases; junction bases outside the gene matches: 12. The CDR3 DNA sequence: TGTGCCAGCAGCCAAGAACACGGGACAGGCCCGTTCGCGAACACCGGGGAGCTGTTTTTT. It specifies CASSQEHGTGPFANTGELFF.

In nucleotides, the CDR3 is TGTGCCAGCAGTGAAGCTGCCGGCCTAACCATATATTTT. This translates into CASSEAAGLTIYF. The chain uses TRBV6-1 and TRBJ1-3; D is unresolved. The CDR3 sequence is 13 residues long. The germline V gene encodes CDR1 MNHNS and CDR2 SASEGT. V lost 0 bases and J lost 10, with 10 bases in between.

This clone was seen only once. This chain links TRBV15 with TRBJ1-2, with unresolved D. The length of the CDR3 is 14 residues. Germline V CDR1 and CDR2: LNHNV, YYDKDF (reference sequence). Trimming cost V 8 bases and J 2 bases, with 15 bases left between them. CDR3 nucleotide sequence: TGTGCCACCTTCGGCTCGGTCTCGAACTATGGCTACACCTTC. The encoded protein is CATFGSVSNYGYTF.

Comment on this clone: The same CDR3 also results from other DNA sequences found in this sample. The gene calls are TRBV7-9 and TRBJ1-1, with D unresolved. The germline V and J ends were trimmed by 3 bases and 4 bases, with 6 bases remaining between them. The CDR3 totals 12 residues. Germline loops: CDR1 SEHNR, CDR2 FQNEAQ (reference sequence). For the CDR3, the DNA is TGTGCCAGCAGCTTGGGGAGCACTGAAGCTTTCTTT. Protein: CASSLGSTEAFF.

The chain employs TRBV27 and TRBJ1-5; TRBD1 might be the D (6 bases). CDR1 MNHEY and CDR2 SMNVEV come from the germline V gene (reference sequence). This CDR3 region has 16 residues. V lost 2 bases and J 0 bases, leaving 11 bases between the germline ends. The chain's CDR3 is CASSLIGGRSNQPQHF. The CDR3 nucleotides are TGTGCCAGCAGTTTAATTGGGGGGCGTAGCAATCAGCCCCAGCATTTT.

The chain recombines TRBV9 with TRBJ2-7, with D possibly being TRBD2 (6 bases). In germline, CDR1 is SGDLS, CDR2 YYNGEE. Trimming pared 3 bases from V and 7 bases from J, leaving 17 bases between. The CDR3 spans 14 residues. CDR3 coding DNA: TGTGCCAGCAGCGCCGGGACGGGGGACGGGGAGCAGTACTTC. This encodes CASSAGTGDGEQYF.

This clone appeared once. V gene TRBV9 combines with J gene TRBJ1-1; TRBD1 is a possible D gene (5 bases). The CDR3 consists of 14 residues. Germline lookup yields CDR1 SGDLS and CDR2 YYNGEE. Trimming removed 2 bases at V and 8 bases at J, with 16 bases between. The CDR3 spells CASSVWDYTEEAFF. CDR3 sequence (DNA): TGTGCCAGCAGCGTCTGGGACTACACTGAGGAAGCTTTCTTT. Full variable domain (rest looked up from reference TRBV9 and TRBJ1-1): DSGVTQTPKHLITATGQRVTLRCSPRSGDLSVYWYQQSLDQGLQFLIQYYNGEERAKGNILERFSAQQFPDLHSELNLSSLELGDSALYFCASSVWDYTEEAFFGQGTRLTVV.

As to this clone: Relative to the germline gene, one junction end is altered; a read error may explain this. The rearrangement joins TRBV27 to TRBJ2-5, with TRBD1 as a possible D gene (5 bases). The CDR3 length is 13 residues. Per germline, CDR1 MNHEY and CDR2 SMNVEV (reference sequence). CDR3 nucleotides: TGTGCCAGCAGTTTAATAGCACAGGAGATCCAGTACTTC. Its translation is CASSLIAQEIQYF.

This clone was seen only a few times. The CDR3 protein is CASRKTGQLYEQYF. The CDR3 DNA follows: TGTGCCAGCAGGAAGACCGGACAGCTCTACGAGCAGTACTTC. V usage is TRBV6-5 and J usage is TRBJ2-7; TRBD1 might be the D (6 bases). The CDR3 is 14 residues long. Trimming pared 6 bases from V and 3 bases from J, leaving 15 bases between. Germline CDR1 is MNHEY and CDR2 is SVGAGI.

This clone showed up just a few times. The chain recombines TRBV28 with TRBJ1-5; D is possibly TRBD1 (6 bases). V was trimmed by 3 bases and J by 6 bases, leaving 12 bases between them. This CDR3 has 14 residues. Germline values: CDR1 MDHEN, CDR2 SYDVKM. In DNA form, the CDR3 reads TGTGCCAGCAGTTTTGATGGGGGCGGTCAGCCCCAGCATTTT. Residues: CASSFDGGGQPQHF.

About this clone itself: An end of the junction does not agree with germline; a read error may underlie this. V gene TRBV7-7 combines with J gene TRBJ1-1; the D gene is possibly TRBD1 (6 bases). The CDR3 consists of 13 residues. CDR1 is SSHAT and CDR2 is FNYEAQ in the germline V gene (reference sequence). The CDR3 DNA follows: TGTGCTAGCAGTCGGGACATAAACACTGAAGCTTTCTTT. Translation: CASSRDINTEAFF.

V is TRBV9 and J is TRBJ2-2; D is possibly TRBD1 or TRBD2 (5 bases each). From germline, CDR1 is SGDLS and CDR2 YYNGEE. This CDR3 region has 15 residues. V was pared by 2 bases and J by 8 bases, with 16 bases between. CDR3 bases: TGTGCCAGCAGCGTCTCCGGGACCCTGGTTGGGGAGCTGTTTTTT. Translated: CASSVSGTLVGELFF.

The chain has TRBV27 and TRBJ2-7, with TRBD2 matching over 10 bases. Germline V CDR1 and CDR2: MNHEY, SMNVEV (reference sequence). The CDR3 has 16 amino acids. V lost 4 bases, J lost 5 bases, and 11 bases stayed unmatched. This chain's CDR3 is CASSWRTSGAPDEQYF. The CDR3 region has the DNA TGTGCCAGCAGTTGGCGGACTAGCGGAGCTCCGGACGAGCAGTACTTC.